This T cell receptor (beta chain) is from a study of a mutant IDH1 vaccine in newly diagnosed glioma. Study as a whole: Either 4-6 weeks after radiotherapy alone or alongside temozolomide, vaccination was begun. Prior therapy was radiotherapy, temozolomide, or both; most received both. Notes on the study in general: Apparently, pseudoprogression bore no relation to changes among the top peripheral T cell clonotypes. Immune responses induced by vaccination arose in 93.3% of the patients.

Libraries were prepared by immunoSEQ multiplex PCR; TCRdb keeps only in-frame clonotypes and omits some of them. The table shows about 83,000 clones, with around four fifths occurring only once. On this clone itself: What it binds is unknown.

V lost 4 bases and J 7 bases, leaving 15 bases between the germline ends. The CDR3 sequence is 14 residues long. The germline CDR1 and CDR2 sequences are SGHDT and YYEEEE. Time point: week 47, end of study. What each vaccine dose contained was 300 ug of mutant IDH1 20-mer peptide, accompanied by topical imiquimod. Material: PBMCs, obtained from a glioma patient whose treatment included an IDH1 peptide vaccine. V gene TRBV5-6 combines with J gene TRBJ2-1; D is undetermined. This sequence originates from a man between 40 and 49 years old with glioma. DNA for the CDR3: TGTGCCAGCAGCCTCCTACTTAGTAGGAATGAGCAGTTCTTC. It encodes CASSLLLSRNEQFF.